This T cell receptor beta chain was identified in a study of blood T cell repertoires in COVID-19. Overall study: Both acute and convalescent COVID-19 samples were obtained from the United States, Italy and Spain. T cells, B-cell-depleted T cells, or PBMCs provided the cDNA or gDNA that served as material.

The assay was immunoSEQ multiplex PCR, and TCRdb's table has in-frame clones only and misses some. The sample has over 150,000 clones, 80% to 90% seen once. The ends were cut back, 6 bases at V and 4 bases at J, with 12 bases in the middle. Germline values: CDR1 LNHNV, CDR2 YYDKDF (reference sequence). The CDR3 consists of 14 residues. This chain uses TRBV15 with TRBJ1-4, with D perhaps TRBD1 (6 bases). The sequence was obtained from a man aged 50-60 years who had recovered from COVID-19. Sequencing used PBMCs or T cells enriched from blood (not recorded which). The CDR3 region has the DNA TGTGCCACCAGAAACAGGGCGAATAATGAAAAACTGTTTTTT. Translating gives CATRNRANNEKLFF.